The 9 T cell receptor beta chains in this list originate from one sample, sequenced in a study of blood T cell repertoires in COVID-19. Repertoires were generated with immunoSEQ multiplex PCR, while TCRdb's copy carries only in-frame clones and drops some. The table includes 15,000 to 20,000 clones, roughly four fifths detected once. Sequencing used peripheral blood. The receptors shown here come from a man aged 35 to 55 with active or convalescent COVID-19.

This chain connects TRBV27 to TRBJ1-5; possible D gene TRBD1, 6 bases. Deletions cut 3 bases from V and 6 bases from J, with 12 bases between. Per the germline V gene, CDR1 is MNHEY and CDR2 is SMNVEV (reference sequence). The CDR3 contains 14 residues. The DNA for the CDR3 is TGTGCCAGCAGTTTTAACAGGGACGGTCAGCCCCAGCATTTT. It translates to CASSFNRDGQPQHF.

The chain employs TRBV6-6 and TRBJ2-5, with 15 bases matching TRBD2. The junction had 8 bases not matched to a gene; V was cut back by 5 bases and J by 4 bases. This CDR3 contains 17 residues. Germline V gene data show CDR1 as MNHNY and CDR2 as SVGAGI (reference sequence). Here the CDR3 reads CASSRTPGLAGGETQYF. The DNA for the CDR3 is TGTGCCAGCAGTCGAACGCCGGGACTAGCGGGAGGAGAGACCCAGTACTTC.

J is TRBJ2-5 and V is TRBV9, with 11 nucleotides matching TRBD2. Germline V lookup: CDR1 SGDLS, CDR2 YYNGEE. The CDR3 extends over 16 amino acids. J lost 2 bases, V lost 2 bases, and 5 bases had no gene match. In DNA form, the CDR3 reads TGTGCCAGCAGCGTCAATAGCGGGGGGGCTCAAGAGACCCAGTACTTC. This translates into CASSVNSGGAQETQYF. The variable domain in full, with the rest retrieved from reference TRBV9 and TRBJ2-5, is DSGVTQTPKHLITATGQRVTLRCSPRSGDLSVYWYQQSLDQGLQFLIQYYNGEERAKGNILERFSAQQFPDLHSELNLSSLELGDSALYFCASSVNSGGAQETQYFGPGTRLLVL.

The chain uses TRBV19 and TRBJ2-1, with TRBD1 matching over 7 bases. From germline, CDR1 is LNHDA and CDR2 SQIVND (reference sequence). The junction had 5 bases not matched to a gene; V was cut back by 6 bases and J by 6 bases. The CDR3 is 13 residues long. CDR3 sequence reads: CASSGTAVNEQFF. DNA for the CDR3: TGTGCCAGTAGCGGGACAGCAGTCAATGAGCAGTTCTTC.

This chain connects TRBV27 to TRBJ2-1; D may be TRBD2 (5 bases). The CDR3 loop spans 15 amino acids. With 5 bases removed from V and 0 bases from J, the gap between germline ends came to 11 bases. Germline V gene data show CDR1 as MNHEY and CDR2 as SMNVEV (reference sequence). The CDR3 region has the DNA TGTGCCAGCAGTCAGACTAAGAGCTCCTACAATGAGCAGTTCTTC. It codes for CASSQTKSSYNEQFF.

A single count supports this clone. V is TRBV13 and J is TRBJ2-7, with 9 bases aligning to TRBD2. Germline V CDR1 and CDR2: PRHDT, FYEKMQ (reference sequence). V shed 5 bases, J shed 2 bases, and the junction held 7 bases outside the gene matches. CDR3 length equals 15 residues. CDR3 protein: CASSPMSGGPYEQYF. The CDR3, as DNA: TGTGCCAGCAGCCCCATGAGCGGGGGGCCCTACGAGCAGTACTTC.

CDR3 sequence: CARQGAATNEKLFF. The CDR3 coding sequence is TGTGCCAGACAGGGGGCTGCAACTAATGAAAAACTGTTTTTT. The genes are TRBV6-5 and TRBJ1-4, with TRBD1 identical over 9 bases. The germline V gene has CDR1 MNHEY and CDR2 SVGAGI. The CDR3 has 14 amino acids. Trimming took 9 bases from V and 0 from J; bases not matched to a gene: 2.

The V call is TRBV4-1, the J call TRBJ1-3; D ambiguous. Looked up from germline, CDR1 is MGHRA and CDR2 is YSYEKL. V lost 0 bases and J 1 base, leaving 7 bases between the germline ends. This CDR3 is built from 15 residues. This CDR3 is CASSQDSKSGNTIYF. The CDR3 DNA sequence: TGCGCCAGCAGCCAAGATTCAAAATCTGGAAACACCATATATTTT.

This clone came up once. The J gene is TRBJ1-1, the V gene TRBV3-1 (or the pseudogene TRBV3-2), with TRBD1 identical over 12 bases. From germline, CDR1 is LGHDT and CDR2 YNNKEL (reference sequence). V was clipped by 6 bases and J by 3 bases; unmatched bases: 11. The CDR3 extends over 17 amino acids. The CDR3 spells CASSYPGDRGRDTEAFF. CDR3 coding DNA: TGTGCCAGCAGTTACCCGGGGGACAGGGGGCGCGACACTGAAGCTTTCTTT.